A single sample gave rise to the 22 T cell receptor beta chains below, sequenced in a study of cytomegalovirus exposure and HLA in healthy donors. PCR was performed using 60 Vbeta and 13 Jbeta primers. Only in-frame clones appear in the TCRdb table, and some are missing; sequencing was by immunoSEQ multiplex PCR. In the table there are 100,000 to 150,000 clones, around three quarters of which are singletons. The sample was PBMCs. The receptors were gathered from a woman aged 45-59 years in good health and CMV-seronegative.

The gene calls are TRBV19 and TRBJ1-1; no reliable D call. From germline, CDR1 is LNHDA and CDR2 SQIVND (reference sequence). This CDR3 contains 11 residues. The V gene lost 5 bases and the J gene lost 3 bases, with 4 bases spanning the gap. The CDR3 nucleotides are TGTGCCAGTAGTTCGTACACTGAAGCTTTCTTT. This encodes CASSSYTEAFF.

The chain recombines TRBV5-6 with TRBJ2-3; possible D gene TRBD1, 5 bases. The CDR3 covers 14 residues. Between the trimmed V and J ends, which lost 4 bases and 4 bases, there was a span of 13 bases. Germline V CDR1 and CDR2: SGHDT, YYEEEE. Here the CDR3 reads CASSKGRVSDTQYF. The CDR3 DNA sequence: TGTGCCAGCAGCAAGGGCAGGGTATCAGATACGCAGTATTTT. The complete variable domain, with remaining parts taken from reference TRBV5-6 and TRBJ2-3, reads DAGVTQSPTHLIKTRGQQVTLRCSPKSGHDTVSWYQQALGQGPQFIFQYYEEEERQRGNFPDRFSGHQFPNYSSELNVNALLLGDSALYLCASSKGRVSDTQYFGPGTRLTVL.

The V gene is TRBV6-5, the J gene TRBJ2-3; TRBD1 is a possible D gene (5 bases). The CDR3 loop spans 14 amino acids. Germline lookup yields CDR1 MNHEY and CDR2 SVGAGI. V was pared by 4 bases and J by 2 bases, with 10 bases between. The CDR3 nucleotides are TGTGCCAGCAGTTTCCGACAGAACACAGATACGCAGTATTTT. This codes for CASSFRQNTDTQYF.

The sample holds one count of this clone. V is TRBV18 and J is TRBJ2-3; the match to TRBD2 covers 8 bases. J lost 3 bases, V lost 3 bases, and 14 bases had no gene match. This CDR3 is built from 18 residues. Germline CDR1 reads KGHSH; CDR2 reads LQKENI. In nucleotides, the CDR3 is TGTGCCAGCTCACCGATATTGACTGCGCCGGGGGGGACAGATACGCAGTATTTT. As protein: CASSPILTAPGGTDTQYF. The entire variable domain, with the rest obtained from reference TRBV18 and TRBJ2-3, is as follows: NAGVMQNPRHLVRRRGQEARLRCSPMKGHSHVYWYRQLPEEGLKFMVYLQKENIIDESGMPKERFSAEFPKEGPSILRIQQVVRGDSAAYFCASSPILTAPGGTDTQYFGPGTRLTVL.

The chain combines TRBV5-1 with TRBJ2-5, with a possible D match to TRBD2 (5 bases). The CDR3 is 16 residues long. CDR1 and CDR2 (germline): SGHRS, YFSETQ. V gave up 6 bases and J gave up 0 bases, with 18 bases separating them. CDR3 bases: TGCGCCAGCACCCTAGGTCGGGGTCAGTACCAAGAGACCCAGTACTTC. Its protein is CASTLGRGQYQETQYF.

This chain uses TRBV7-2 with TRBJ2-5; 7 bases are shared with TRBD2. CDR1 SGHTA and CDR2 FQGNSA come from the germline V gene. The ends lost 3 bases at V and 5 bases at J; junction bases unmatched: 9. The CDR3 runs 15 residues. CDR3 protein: CASSFWGGAEETQYF. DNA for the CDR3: TGTGCCAGCAGCTTCTGGGGAGGGGCGGAGGAGACCCAGTACTTC.

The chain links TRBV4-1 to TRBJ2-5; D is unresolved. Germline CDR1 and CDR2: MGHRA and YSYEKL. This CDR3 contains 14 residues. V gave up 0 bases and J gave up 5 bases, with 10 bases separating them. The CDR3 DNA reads TGCGCCAGCAGCCAAGATCCTACTTGGGAGACCCAGTACTTC. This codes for CASSQDPTWETQYF.

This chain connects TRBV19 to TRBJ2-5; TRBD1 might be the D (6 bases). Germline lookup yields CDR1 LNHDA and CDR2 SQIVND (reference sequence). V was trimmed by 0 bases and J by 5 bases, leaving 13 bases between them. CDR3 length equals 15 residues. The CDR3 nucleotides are TGTGCCAGTAGTATAGACAGGGGTTCGTCGGAGACCCAGTACTTC. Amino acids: CASSIDRGSSETQYF.

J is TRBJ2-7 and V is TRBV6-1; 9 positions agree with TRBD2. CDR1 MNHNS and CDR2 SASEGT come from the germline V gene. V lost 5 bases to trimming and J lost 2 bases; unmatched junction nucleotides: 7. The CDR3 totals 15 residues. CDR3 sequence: CASSIGLATTYEQYF. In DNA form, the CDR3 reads TGTGCCAGCAGTATCGGACTAGCGACAACCTACGAGCAGTACTTC.

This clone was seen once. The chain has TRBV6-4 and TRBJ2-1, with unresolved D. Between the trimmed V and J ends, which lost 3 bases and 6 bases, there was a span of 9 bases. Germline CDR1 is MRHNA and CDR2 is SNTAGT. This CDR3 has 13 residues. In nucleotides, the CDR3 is TGTGCCAGCAGTGAACAACCTCCCAATGAGCAGTTCTTC. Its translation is CASSEQPPNEQFF.

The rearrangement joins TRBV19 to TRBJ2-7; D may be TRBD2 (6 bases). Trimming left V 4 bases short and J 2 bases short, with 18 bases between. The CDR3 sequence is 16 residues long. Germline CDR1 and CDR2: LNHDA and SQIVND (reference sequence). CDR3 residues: CASSSGTAFAPYEQYF. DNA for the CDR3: TGTGCCAGTAGTAGCGGGACCGCTTTTGCCCCCTACGAGCAGTACTTC.

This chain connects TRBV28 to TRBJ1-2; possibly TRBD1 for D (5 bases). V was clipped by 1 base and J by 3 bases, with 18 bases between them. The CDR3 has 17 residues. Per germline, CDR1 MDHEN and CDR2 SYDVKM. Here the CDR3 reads CASSLYFRQRSYYGYTF. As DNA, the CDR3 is TGTGCCAGCAGTTTATATTTCCGACAGAGGAGTTACTATGGCTACACCTTC.

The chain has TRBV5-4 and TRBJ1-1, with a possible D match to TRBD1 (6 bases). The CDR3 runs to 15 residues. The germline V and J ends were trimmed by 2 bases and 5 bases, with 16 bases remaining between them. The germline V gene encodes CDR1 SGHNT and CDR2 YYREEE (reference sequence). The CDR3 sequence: CASSFGGRGGTEAFF. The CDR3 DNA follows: TGTGCCAGCAGCTTTGGTGGCAGGGGTGGAACTGAAGCTTTCTTT.

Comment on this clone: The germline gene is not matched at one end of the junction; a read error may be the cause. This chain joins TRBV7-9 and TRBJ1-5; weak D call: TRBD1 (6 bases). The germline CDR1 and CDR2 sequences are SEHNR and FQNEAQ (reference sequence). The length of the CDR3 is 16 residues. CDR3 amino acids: CSSSLNTGYYYQPQHF. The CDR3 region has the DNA TGTTCCAGCAGCCTAAACACAGGGTATTATTATCAGCCCCAGCATTTT.

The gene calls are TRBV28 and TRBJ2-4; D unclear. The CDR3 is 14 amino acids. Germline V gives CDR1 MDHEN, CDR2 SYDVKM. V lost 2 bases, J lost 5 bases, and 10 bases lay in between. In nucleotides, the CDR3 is TGTGCCAGCAGTTTAGAGGCGGTTCAAAACATTCAGTACTTC. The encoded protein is CASSLEAVQNIQYF.

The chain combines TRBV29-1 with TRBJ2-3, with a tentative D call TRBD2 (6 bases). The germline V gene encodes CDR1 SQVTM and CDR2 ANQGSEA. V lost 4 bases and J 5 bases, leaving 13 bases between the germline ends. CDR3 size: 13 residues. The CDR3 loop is CSVVKREVDTQYF. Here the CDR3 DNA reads TGCAGCGTTGTTAAAAGGGAGGTAGATACGCAGTATTTT.

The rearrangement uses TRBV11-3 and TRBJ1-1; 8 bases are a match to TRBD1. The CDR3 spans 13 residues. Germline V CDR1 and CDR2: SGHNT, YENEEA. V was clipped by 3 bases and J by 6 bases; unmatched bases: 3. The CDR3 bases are TGTGCCAGCAGCTTGGGACAGGCATCTGAAGCTTTCTTT. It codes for CASSLGQASEAFF. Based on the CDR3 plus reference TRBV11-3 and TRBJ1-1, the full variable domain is EAGVVQSPRYKIIEKKQPVAFWCNPISGHNTLYWYLQNLGQGPELLIRYENEEAVDDSQLPKDRFSAERLKGVDSTLKIQPAELGDSAVYLCASSLGQASEAFFGQGTRLTVV.

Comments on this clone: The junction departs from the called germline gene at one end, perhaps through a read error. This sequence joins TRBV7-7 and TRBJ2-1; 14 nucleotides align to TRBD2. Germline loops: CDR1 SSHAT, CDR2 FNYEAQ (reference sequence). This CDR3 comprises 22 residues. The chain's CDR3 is CASSLSPIDGTSGSLAYNEQFF. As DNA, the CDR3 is TGTGCTAGCAGCCTTAGCCCAATCGACGGGACTAGCGGGAGTCTAGCCTACAATGAGCAGTTCTTC. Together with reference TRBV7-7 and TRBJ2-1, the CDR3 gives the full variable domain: GAGVSQSPRYKVTKRGQDVTLRCDPISSHATLYWYQQALGQGPEFLTYFNYEAQPDKSGLPSDRFSAERPEGSISTLTIQRTEQRDSAMYRCASSLSPIDGTSGSLAYNEQFFGPGTRLTVL.

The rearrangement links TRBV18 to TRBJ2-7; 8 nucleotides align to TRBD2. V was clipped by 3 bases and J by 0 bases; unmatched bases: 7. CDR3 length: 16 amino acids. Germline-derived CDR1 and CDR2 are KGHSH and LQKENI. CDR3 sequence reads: CASSPTSGFPSYEQYF. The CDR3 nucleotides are TGTGCCAGCTCACCCACTAGCGGATTTCCCTCCTACGAGCAGTACTTC.

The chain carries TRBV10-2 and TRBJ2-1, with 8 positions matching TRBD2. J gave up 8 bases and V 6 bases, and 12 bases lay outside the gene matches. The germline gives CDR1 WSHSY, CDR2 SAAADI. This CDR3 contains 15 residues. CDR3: CASRPAGVLIDEQFF. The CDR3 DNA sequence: TGCGCCAGCAGGCCAGCGGGAGTATTAATCGATGAGCAGTTCTTC.

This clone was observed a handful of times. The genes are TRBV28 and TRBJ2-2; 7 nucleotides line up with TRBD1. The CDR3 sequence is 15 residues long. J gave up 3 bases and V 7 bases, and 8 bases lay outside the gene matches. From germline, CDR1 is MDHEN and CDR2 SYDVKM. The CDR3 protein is CASTSGQGDTGELFF. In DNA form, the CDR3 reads TGTGCCAGCACCTCGGGGCAGGGGGACACCGGGGAGCTGTTTTTT.

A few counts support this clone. CDR3 sequence (DNA): TGTGCCAGCAGCATCCCGGGAGATGGAAACACCATATATTTT. This translates into CASSIPGDGNTIYF. This rearrangement joins TRBV5-4 to TRBJ1-3; no clear D. Germline CDR1 reads SGHNT; CDR2 reads YYREEE (reference sequence). This CDR3 is built from 14 residues. The V end lost 4 bases, the J end lost 3 bases, and 11 bases lay between the germline ends. Using reference TRBV5-4 and TRBJ1-3 for the parts outside the CDR3, the full variable domain is ETGVTQSPTHLIKTRGQQVTLRCSSQSGHNTVSWYQQALGQGPQFIFQYYREEENGRGNFPPRFSGLQFPNYSSELNVNALELDDSALYLCASSIPGDGNTIYFGEGSWLTVV.